The 2 T cell receptor beta chains presented below share a single source sample, sequenced in a study of cytomegalovirus exposure and HLA in healthy donors. The PCR employed 60 Vbeta primers together with 13 Jbeta primers. TCRdb keeps only in-frame clones here, not all; method: immunoSEQ multiplex PCR. The sample shows approximately 110,000 clones, around 73% of them seen only once. The sequenced sample was PBMCs. The receptors here all came from a man younger than 40 in good health and CMV-seronegative.

The chain joins TRBV27 to TRBJ1-3; 9 bases map to TRBD1. The CDR3 is 16 amino acids. The V gene end was trimmed by 5 bases and the J gene end by 3 bases; junction bases not matched to a gene: 8. In germline, CDR1 is MNHEY, CDR2 SMNVEV (reference sequence). DNA for the CDR3: TGTGCCAGCAGTCCACTCGGGACAGGGAGTGGAAACACCATATATTTT. This gives the protein CASSPLGTGSGNTIYF.

The chain combines TRBV4-1 with TRBJ2-1; 12 bases line up with TRBD1. The germline V gene has CDR1 MGHRA and CDR2 YSYEKL. The V gene end was trimmed by 2 bases and the J gene end by 1 base; junction bases not matched to a gene: 3. This CDR3 is 17 amino acids long. CDR3 nucleotides: TGCGCCAGCAGCCAATGGGACAGGGGGCCATCCTACAATGAGCAGTTCTTC. Translating it yields CASSQWDRGPSYNEQFF.